The source of this TCR beta chain is a study of CD4+ T cells in melanoma. Study conclusions and caveats: CD8+ T cell, macrophage and B cell function reportedly correlated with neoantigen-specific CD4+ T cells. Neoantigen-specific CD4+ T cells in melanoma reportedly had diverse differentiation states.

A remark on this clone: Its antigen is not known.

The method was immunoSEQ multiplex PCR; TCRdb's version includes in-frame clones alone and lacks a portion of them. The data show some 150,000 clones, around 90% seen once. The TCR was taken from a human donor with melanoma.

The CDR3 DNA reads as TGTGCCAGCAGCGTAGGCGGGGGCACCGGGGAGCTGTTTTTT. Its protein product is CASSVGGGTGELFF. V is TRBV9 and J is TRBJ2-2, with TRBD2 identical over 7 bases. The CDR3 is 14 amino acids. Germline V gene sequence: CDR1 SGDLS, CDR2 YYNGEE. V lost 0 bases, J lost 4 bases, and 0 bases stayed unmatched.